The rows below give T cell receptor beta chains drawn from one sample of a study of T cells after yellow fever vaccination. A single record per CDR3 protein comes from TCRdb applying MiXCR to the 5' RACE reads. Among hundreds of thousands of distinct CDR3 sequences listed, roughly 14% were seen once. The sample in question was PBMCs, obtained on the day of the yellow fever booster vaccination. The receptors here all came from a young man who received the YFV17D yellow fever vaccine. CDR3s include the opening cysteine and the closing phenylalanine or tryptophan. A D gene is named only where the DNA matches it firmly. Expanded clones get a size class; other rows say once, few or many, or leave the size out.

TRBV2,few,TRBJ2-1,-,CASSPPPPNYNEQFF,TGTGCCAGCAGCCCCCCGCCGCCAAATTACAATGAGCAGTTCTTC
TRBV24-1,few,TRBJ2-1,TRBD2,CATSDLTPSGGYNEQFF,TGTGCCACCAGTGATTTGACGCCCTCCGGGGGGTACAATGAGCAGTTCTTC
TRBV27,-,TRBJ2-1,-,CASSSLGDRNYNEQFF,TGTGCCAGCAGTTCGCTTGGCGACCGGAACTACAATGAGCAGTTCTTC
TRBV20-1,few,TRBJ2-3,-,CSARDGSTDTQYF,TGCAGTGCTAGAGATGGAAGCACAGATACGCAGTATTTT
TRBV20-1,-,TRBJ2-7,-,CRANMGGTLGKSYF,TGCAGGGCCAATATGGGCGGTACCCTTGGAAAGTCGTACTTC
TRBV7-2,many,TRBJ2-7,-,CASSLEPRTREQYF,TGTGCCAGCAGCTTAGAGCCCAGGACTCGCGAGCAGTACTTC
TRBV28,few,TRBJ2-5,TRBD2,CASSLTSGRARETQYF,TGTGCCAGCAGCCTGACTAGCGGGAGGGCTCGGGAGACCCAGTACTTC
TRBV12-5,-,TRBJ1-1,-,CASGPADTEAFF,TGTGCTAGTGGTCCGGCGGACACTGAAGCTTTCTTT
TRBV24-1,few,TRBJ2-1,-,CATSDREFPREQFF,TGTGCCACCAGTGATCGGGAATTCCCCCGTGAGCAGTTCTTC
TRBV20-1,-,TRBJ2-1,-,CSASGYNEQFF,TGCAGTGCTAGTGGTTACAATGAGCAGTTCTTC
TRBV20-1,few,TRBJ2-7,-,CSAPLRDEQYF,TGCAGTGCTCCCCTGAGGGACGAGCAGTACTTC
TRBV18,-,TRBJ2-7,-,CASSPMNYEQYF,TGTGCCAGCTCACCAATGAACTACGAGCAGTACTTC
TRBV18,many,TRBJ2-1,TRBD2,CATSRTSAFSSYNEQFF,TGTGCCACTTCGAGGACTAGCGCCTTCAGCTCCTACAATGAGCAGTTCTTC
TRBV29-1,-,TRBJ1-2,-,CSSVDGYGYTF,TGCAGTTCCGTTGACGGCTATGGCTACACCTTC
TRBV13,-,TRBJ2-3,-,CASSPQTDTQYF,TGTGCCAGCAGCCCCCAGACAGATACGCAGTATTTT
TRBV7-2,few,TRBJ2-4,-,CASSSKTGSAKNIQYF,TGTGCCAGCAGCTCCAAGACAGGCTCCGCCAAAAACATTCAGTACTTC
TRBV28,-,TRBJ2-3,-,CASSLRLPTDTQYF,TGTGCCAGCAGTTTAAGGCTCCCCACAGATACGCAGTATTTT
TRBV2,many,TRBJ2-1,TRBD2,CASSEGGRAYNEQFF,TGTGCCAGCAGTGAAGGCGGGAGGGCCTACAATGAGCAGTTCTTC
TRBV11-1,-,TRBJ2-1,TRBD1,CASSTIPFLGTGYNEQFF,TGTGCCAGCAGTACGATCCCCTTCCTCGGGACAGGTTACAATGAGCAGTTCTTC
TRBV5-1,-,TRBJ2-7,-,CASSKTETVSPDEQYF,TGCGCCAGCAGCAAGACAGAGACTGTCAGCCCGGACGAGCAGTACTTC
TRBV7-9,-,TRBJ2-7,-,CASSSSDGYEQYF,TGTGCCAGCAGCTCCTCTGACGGCTACGAGCAGTACTTC
TRBV18,-,TRBJ2-5,-,CASSQQGTETQYF,TGTGCCAGCTCACAGCAGGGTACGGAGACCCAGTACTTC
TRBV2,-,TRBJ2-3,TRBD2,CASSRTSGRMSTADTQYF,TGTGCCAGTTCTCGGACTAGCGGGAGAATGTCCACGGCAGATACGCAGTATTTT
TRBV29-1,few,TRBJ2-3,TRBD1,CSVGRQGGTDTQYF,TGCAGCGTTGGTCGACAGGGGGGCACAGATACGCAGTATTTT
TRBV24-1,many,TRBJ2-2,TRBD1,CATSRQGASNTGELFF,TGTGCCACCAGTCGCCAGGGGGCTTCGAACACCGGGGAGCTGTTTTTT
TRBV3-1,-,TRBJ2-7,TRBD1,CASSRTRDRYYEQYF,TGTGCCAGCAGCCGGACCCGGGACAGATACTACGAGCAGTACTTC
TRBV6-5,few,TRBJ2-7,TRBD2,CASSYSGGRDYEQYF,TGTGCCAGCAGTTACAGTGGCGGGAGGGACTACGAGCAGTACTTC